This note documents a single TCR beta chain sequence. Its antigen is as yet unknown. The data stem from a study of cytomegalovirus exposure and HLA in healthy donors. Study-wide findings and caveats: Specificity of three CMV-associated chains for CMV antigens was verified in vitro.

Germline CDR1 reads SGHAT; CDR2 reads FQNNGV. The CDR3 length is 15 residues. V gave up 4 bases and J gave up 5 bases; unmatched junction bases: 6. The assay was immunoSEQ multiplex PCR, and TCRdb's table has in-frame clones only and misses some. The table lists fewer than 300,000 clones, more than 75% of them singletons. The sequenced sample was PBMCs. The clonotype originates from a woman under 30 in good health and CMV-seronegative. The genes are TRBV11-2 and TRBJ2-1, with 9 bases fitting TRBD2. The CDR3 DNA follows: TGTGCCAGCAGCTCCCCTGGACTAGCGCACAATGAGCAGTTCTTC. As protein: CASSSPGLAHNEQFF.